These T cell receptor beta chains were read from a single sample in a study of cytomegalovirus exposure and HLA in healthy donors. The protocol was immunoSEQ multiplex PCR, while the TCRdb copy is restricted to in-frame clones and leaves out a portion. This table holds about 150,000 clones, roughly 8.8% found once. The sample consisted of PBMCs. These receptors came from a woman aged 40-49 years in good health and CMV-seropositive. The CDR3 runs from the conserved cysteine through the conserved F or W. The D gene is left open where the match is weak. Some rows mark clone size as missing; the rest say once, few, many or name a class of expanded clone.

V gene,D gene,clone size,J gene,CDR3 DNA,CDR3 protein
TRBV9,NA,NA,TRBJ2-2,TGTGCCAGCAGCTACACAGGGAACACCGGGGAGCTGTTTTTT,CASSYTGNTGELFF
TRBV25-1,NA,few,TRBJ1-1,TGTGCCAGCAGTGAACTCAGGGAGGGGACTGAAGCTTTCTTT,CASSELREGTEAFF
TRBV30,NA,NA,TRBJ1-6,TGTGCCTGGAGTGTACGTGGGGGGACGGATTCACCCCTCCACTTT,CAWSVRGGTDSPLHF
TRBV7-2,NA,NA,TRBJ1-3,TGTGCCAGCAGCTTAGCTGGGAGGACTGGAAACACCATATATTTT,CASSLAGRTGNTIYF
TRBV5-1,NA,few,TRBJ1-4,TGCGCCAGCAGCTTACAGGGAGCGGAGGAAAAACTGTTTTTT,CASSLQGAEEKLFF
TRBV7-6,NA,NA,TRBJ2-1,TGTGCCAGCAGCCGAAATCCGGGGTACAATGAGCAGTTCTTC,CASSRNPGYNEQFF
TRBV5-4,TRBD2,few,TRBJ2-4,TGTGCCAGCAGCTTTGGGACTAGCGGAGCCAAAAACATTCAGTACTTC,CASSFGTSGAKNIQYF
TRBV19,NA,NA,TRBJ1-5,TGTGCCAGTACCCGGGGGGGTGGGGCCCATCAGCCCCAGCATTTT,CASTRGGGAHQPQHF
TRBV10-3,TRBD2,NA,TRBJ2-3,TGTGCCATCAGTGAATTCGCGGGGGGCGGCGCAGATACGCAGTATTTT,CAISEFAGGGADTQYF
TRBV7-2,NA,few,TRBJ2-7,TGTGCCAGCAGCTATGACAGCCTCTACGAGCAGTACTTC,CASSYDSLYEQYF
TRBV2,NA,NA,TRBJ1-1,TGTGCCAGCAGGCAGGGTGCTGAAGCTTTCTTT,CASRQGAEAFF
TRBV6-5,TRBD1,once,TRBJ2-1,TGTGCCAGCAGCCCTTACGGGAAAGAGTCGGGACAGCCGTTCTTC,CASSPYGKESGQPFF
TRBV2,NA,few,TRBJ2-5,TGTGCCAGCGGAGGGGGGGTACAAGAGACCCAGTACTTC,CASGGGVQETQYF
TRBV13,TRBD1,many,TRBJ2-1,TGTGCCAGCAGCTTAGGAGGATTAGAACAGGGGGAAGGAGAGCAGTTCTTC,CASSLGGLEQGEGEQFF